This T cell receptor (beta chain) was found in a study of T cell changes during pregnancy in multiple sclerosis. The data were produced by immunoSEQ multiplex PCR, yet TCRdb's version contains in-frame clones alone and is incomplete. Of about 51,000 clones listed, approximately 94% were seen once; the top ten hold just under 0.6%. The V segment lost 4 bases and the J segment 6 bases; nucleotides outside the gene matches: 5. The CDR3 has 15 residues. CDR1 is SGHTA and CDR2 is FQGNSA in the germline V gene. The chain is built from TRBV7-2 and TRBJ1-4, with 10 bases aligning to TRBD1. The source was CD4+ T cells from peripheral blood mononuclear cells, collected in the second trimester of pregnancy. The TCR sequence derives from a female donor with multiple sclerosis, enrolled in a pregnancy study. DNA of the CDR3: TGTGCCAGCAGCTACGACAGGGGGCGGTATGAAAAACTGTTTTTT. This gives the protein CASSYDRGRYEKLFF. The complete variable domain, with remaining parts taken from reference TRBV7-2 and TRBJ1-4, reads GAGVSQSPSNKVTEKGKDVELRCDPISGHTALYWYRQSLGQGLEFLIYFQGNSAPDKSGLPSDRFSAERTGGSVSTLTIQRTQQEDSAVYLCASSYDRGRYEKLFFGSGTQLSVL.